These T cell receptor beta chains were read from a single sample in a study of OX40 agonist ivuxolimab in advanced cancers. Repertoires were generated with immunoSEQ multiplex PCR, while TCRdb's copy carries only in-frame clones and drops some. The sample lists 45,000 to 55,000 clones, 84% occurring once. The sample consisted of CD4+ or CD8+ T cells sorted from blood, taken in a trial of the OX40 agonist ivuxolimab. These receptors were collected from an adult with an advanced solid tumor such as melanoma, head and neck, liver or kidney cancer. Both conserved end residues are part of each CDR3. D genes are given only for firm matches.

j_call: TRBJ2-3
v_call: TRBV4-1
d_call: NA
cdr3_aa: CASRPGGQGKDTQYF

j_call: TRBJ2-5
v_call: TRBV5-1
d_call: TRBD2
cdr3_aa: CASSFGLAGAGETQYF

j_call: TRBJ1-2
v_call: TRBV11-2
d_call: NA
cdr3_aa: CASSLAISRGLGYGYTF

j_call: TRBJ2-5
v_call: TRBV7-9
d_call: TRBD1
cdr3_aa: CASSHGGQGKTQYF

j_call: TRBJ1-2
v_call: TRBV10-3
d_call: NA
cdr3_aa: CAISEADGYYGYTF

j_call: TRBJ2-1
v_call: TRBV6-6
d_call: NA
cdr3_aa: CASTIRNQQFF

j_call: TRBJ1-3
v_call: TRBV7-6
d_call: TRBD1
cdr3_aa: CASSLGLIGTAGNTIYF

j_call: TRBJ1-4
v_call: TRBV7-8
d_call: NA
cdr3_aa: CASSYGWGGEKLFF

j_call: TRBJ2-5
v_call: TRBV20-1
d_call: NA
cdr3_aa: CSAKGEETQYF

j_call: TRBJ2-7
v_call: TRBV7-2
d_call: NA
cdr3_aa: CASSLRQAPYEQYF

j_call: TRBJ2-3
v_call: TRBV19
d_call: NA
cdr3_aa: CASSPAALEADTQYF

j_call: TRBJ2-2
v_call: TRBV19
d_call: NA
cdr3_aa: CASRQTGFHNTGELFF

j_call: TRBJ1-2
v_call: TRBV6-6
d_call: NA
cdr3_aa: CASSYRLEAGYTF

j_call: TRBJ2-5
v_call: TRBV6-6
d_call: TRBD2
cdr3_aa: CASTREGSQETQYF

j_call: TRBJ2-1
v_call: TRBV19
d_call: TRBD2
cdr3_aa: CASSLGGPNNEQFF

j_call: TRBJ1-6
v_call: TRBV27
d_call: NA
cdr3_aa: CASSLTVNSPLHF

j_call: TRBJ1-1
v_call: TRBV2
d_call: NA
cdr3_aa: CASSEDHRNTEAFF

j_call: TRBJ2-5
v_call: TRBV20-1
d_call: NA
cdr3_aa: CSATAQETQYF

j_call: TRBJ2-1
v_call: TRBV9
d_call: NA
cdr3_aa: CASSVGAGNTYNEQFF

j_call: TRBJ1-5
v_call: TRBV6-1
d_call: NA
cdr3_aa: CASSDWQPQHF

j_call: TRBJ1-2
v_call: TRBV5-6
d_call: NA
cdr3_aa: CASSYTQGSGGYTF

j_call: TRBJ1-1
v_call: TRBV11-2
d_call: NA
cdr3_aa: CASKRLGFVAAFF

j_call: TRBJ2-3
v_call: TRBV5-1
d_call: NA
cdr3_aa: CASSLAAGTDTQYF

j_call: TRBJ2-7
v_call: TRBV28
d_call: NA
cdr3_aa: CASSLVSGSTSEYF

j_call: TRBJ2-1
v_call: TRBV11-3
d_call: NA
cdr3_aa: CASSGRGNEQFF

j_call: TRBJ1-5
v_call: TRBV19
d_call: NA
cdr3_aa: CASSNQPQHF

j_call: TRBJ1-5
v_call: TRBV6-1
d_call: NA
cdr3_aa: CASSAWTDNQPQHF

j_call: TRBJ2-5
v_call: TRBV14
d_call: NA
cdr3_aa: CASSDFQETQYF

j_call: TRBJ2-1
v_call: TRBV10-2
d_call: TRBD2
cdr3_aa: CASRRLAGNNEQFF

j_call: TRBJ2-1
v_call: TRBV5-4
d_call: TRBD1
cdr3_aa: CASSLRTGTRSSYNEQFF

j_call: TRBJ1-1
v_call: TRBV7-8
d_call: NA
cdr3_aa: CASSLGVRSTEAFF

j_call: TRBJ1-1
v_call: TRBV6-6
d_call: TRBD1
cdr3_aa: CASSKRTGLNTEAFF

j_call: TRBJ1-1
v_call: TRBV29-1
d_call: NA
cdr3_aa: CSVLRDPVDPEAFF

j_call: TRBJ2-7
v_call: TRBV7-9
d_call: TRBD1
cdr3_aa: CASSSYRGLSYEQYF

j_call: TRBJ2-5
v_call: TRBV14
d_call: NA
cdr3_aa: CASSHRYRTQETQYF

j_call: TRBJ2-2
v_call: TRBV4-1
d_call: TRBD1
cdr3_aa: CASRDRGRTGELFF

j_call: TRBJ2-3
v_call: TRBV19
d_call: NA
cdr3_aa: CASSPPGAQGDTQYF